This T cell receptor (beta chain) was captured by sequencing in a study of shared clonotypes between healthy human individuals. Findings and limits, study-wide: Naive subsets typically showed greater estimated richness than memory subsets. Owing to a small donor count, the genetic and exposure-history diversity represented was limited.

Every contributor of samples was a Caucasian grown-up residing in Nashville, Tennessee. There are 13 residues in the CDR3. The V gene lost 7 bases and the J gene lost 6 bases, with 17 bases spanning the gap. CDR1 and CDR2 (germline): SGHRS, YFSETQ. A word on this clone: Its specificity is not known.

This table comes from immunoSEQ multiplex PCR, and its TCRdb copy is limited to in-frame clones, with some not included. The table has some 1,600,000 clones, around 98% seen once. This clonotype was obtained from a man aged 25-45 years in good health. The sequenced material came from naive CD4+ T cells sorted from blood. Subset defined: CD45RA+ positively selected. The chain recombines TRBV5-1 with TRBJ2-7; D unresolved. The CDR3 loop is CASRELPSGEQYF. In DNA, the CDR3 is TGCGCCAGCCGAGAACTACCCTCTGGCGAGCAGTACTTC.